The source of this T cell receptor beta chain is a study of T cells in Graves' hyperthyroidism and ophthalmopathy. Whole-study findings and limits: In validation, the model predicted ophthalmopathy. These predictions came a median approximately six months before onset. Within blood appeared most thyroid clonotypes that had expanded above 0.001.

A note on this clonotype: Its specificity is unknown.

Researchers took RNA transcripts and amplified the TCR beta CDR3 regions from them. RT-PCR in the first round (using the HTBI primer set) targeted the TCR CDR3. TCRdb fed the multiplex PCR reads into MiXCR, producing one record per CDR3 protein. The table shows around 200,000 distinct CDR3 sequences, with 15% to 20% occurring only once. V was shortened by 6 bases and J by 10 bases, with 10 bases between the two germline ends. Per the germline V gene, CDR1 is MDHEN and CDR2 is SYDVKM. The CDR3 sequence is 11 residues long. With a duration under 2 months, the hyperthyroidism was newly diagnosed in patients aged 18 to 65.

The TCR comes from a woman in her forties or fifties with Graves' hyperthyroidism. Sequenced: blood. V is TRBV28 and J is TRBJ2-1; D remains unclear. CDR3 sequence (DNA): TGTGCCAGCAGCCCCAGATCCGAGCAGTTCTTC. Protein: CASSPRSEQFF.